This TCR beta chain was sequenced in a study of metastatic and nonmetastatic thyroid tumors. TCRdb re-clonotyped the PCR reads via MiXCR. The table records nearly 35,000 clones, more than 15% of them present only once. Looked up from germline, CDR1 is SGHAT and CDR2 is FQNNGV. The CDR3 is 16 residues long. Deletions cut 5 bases from V and 4 bases from J, with 21 bases between. Thyroid surgery was preceded by no treatment in any patient. V gene TRBV11-2 combines with J gene TRBJ2-7, with D possibly matching TRBD2 (6 bases). This receptor was obtained from a female donor with papillary thyroid cancer or a benign thyroid nodule (not recorded which). Some clones in this sample may be carry-over from other donors' samples. Sequenced input: blood. The CDR3 DNA follows: TGTGCCAGCAGCCCCCCCCGAGTGGGTAGCGGTTACGAGCAGTACTTC. Encoded protein: CASSPPRVGSGYEQYF. The whole variable domain, filled in from reference TRBV11-2 and TRBJ2-7, reads EAGVAQSPRYKIIEKRQSVAFWCNPISGHATLYWYQQILGQGPKLLIQFQNNGVVDDSQLPKDRFSAERLKGVDSTLKIQPAKLEDSAVYLCASSPPRVGSGYEQYFGPGTRLTVT.